This T cell receptor (beta chain) was profiled in a study of blood T cell repertoires in COVID-19. On the study more broadly: Samples taken during acute and convalescent COVID-19 were collected in the United States, Italy and Spain. Sample material is recorded as cDNA or gDNA derived from T cells, B-cell-depleted T cells, or PBMCs.

V dropped 0 bases and J dropped 0 bases, with 8 bases sitting between them. The germline V gene has CDR1 SQVTM and CDR2 ANQGSEA. CDR3 length: 14 amino acids. Produced via immunoSEQ multiplex PCR; TCRdb's table is partial and in-frame only. The table records roughly 80,000 clones, approximately 80% of them present only once. The specimen sequenced was peripheral blood. The chain carries TRBV29-1 and TRBJ1-2; D is perhaps TRBD1 (6 bases). This TCR derives from a human donor in a cohort sampled during active COVID-19. CDR3 residues: CSVEDRDTNYGYTF. The CDR3 DNA is TGCAGCGTTGAAGACCGGGACACTAACTATGGCTACACCTTC.